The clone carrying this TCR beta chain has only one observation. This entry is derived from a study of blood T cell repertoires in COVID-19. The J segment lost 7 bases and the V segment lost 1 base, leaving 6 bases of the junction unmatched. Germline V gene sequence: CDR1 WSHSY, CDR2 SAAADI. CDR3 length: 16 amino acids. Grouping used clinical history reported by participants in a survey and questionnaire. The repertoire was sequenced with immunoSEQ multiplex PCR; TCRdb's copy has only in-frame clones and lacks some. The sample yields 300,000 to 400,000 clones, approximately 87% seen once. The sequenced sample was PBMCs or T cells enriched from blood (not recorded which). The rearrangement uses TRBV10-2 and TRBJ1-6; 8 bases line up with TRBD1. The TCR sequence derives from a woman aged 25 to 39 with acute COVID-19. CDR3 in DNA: TGCGCCAGCAGTGAGTACAGGACAGGGATGAATTCACCCCTCCACTTT. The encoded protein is CASSEYRTGMNSPLHF.